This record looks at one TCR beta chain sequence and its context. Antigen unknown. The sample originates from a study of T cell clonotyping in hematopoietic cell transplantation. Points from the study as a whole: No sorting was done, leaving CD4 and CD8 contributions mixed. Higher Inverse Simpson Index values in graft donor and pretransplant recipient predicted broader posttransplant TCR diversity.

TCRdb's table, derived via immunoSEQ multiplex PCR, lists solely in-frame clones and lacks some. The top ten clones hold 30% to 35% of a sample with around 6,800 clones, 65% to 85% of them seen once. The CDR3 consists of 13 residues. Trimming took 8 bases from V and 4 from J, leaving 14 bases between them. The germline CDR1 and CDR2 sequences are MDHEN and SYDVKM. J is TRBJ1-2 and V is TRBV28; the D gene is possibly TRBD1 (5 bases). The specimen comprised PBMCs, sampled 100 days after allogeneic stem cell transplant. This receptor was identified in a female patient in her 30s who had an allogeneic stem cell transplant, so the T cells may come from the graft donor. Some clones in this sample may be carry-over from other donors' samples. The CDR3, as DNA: TGTGCCAGCGCCGAGGGGATTCGCTATGGCTACACCTTC. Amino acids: CASAEGIRYGYTF.